This TCR beta chain derives from a study of radiation and T cells in renal cell carcinoma. General study findings and limits: Top tumor clonotypes rose in blood 2 weeks post-radiation, then contracted.

The CDR3 contains 15 residues. The V segment lost 1 base and the J segment 7 bases; nucleotides outside the gene matches: 5. Germline CDR1 and CDR2: LGHNA and YSLEER. Worth noting for this clone: The antigen is not known.

Time point: baseline pretreatment blood. As for treatment: 15 Gy SBRT to primary tumor, nephrectomy 4 weeks later. Here immunoSEQ multiplex PCR was the method, and the copy in TCRdb shows in-frame clones only, minus some. The table shows 150,000 or so clones, with about 88% occurring only once. The chain has TRBV4-3 and TRBJ1-4; 8 bases fit TRBD1. This clonotype was obtained from a woman aged 70 to 79 with renal cell carcinoma. The specimen was blood, collected from a patient whose treatment included radiotherapy and nephrectomy. The CDR3 region is CASSQGQGASEKLFF. The CDR3 bases are TGCGCCAGCAGCCAAGGTCAGGGGGCGTCTGAAAAACTGTTTTTT.